These 12 T cell receptor beta chains came from one sample sequenced in a study of Ad26.COV2.S vaccination and SARS-CoV-2 variants. Assay: immunoSEQ multiplex PCR; the TCRdb copy retains only in-frame clones and omits some. The repertoire holds 400,000 to 450,000 clones, with approximately 90% as singletons. Treatment meaning: around 19 received Ad26.COV2.S at low or high dose, single or two shots; about 5 received placebo; per-sample allocation not given. Collection of samples fell on day 63 after the first vaccine or placebo injection. The material was peripheral blood, obtained in a trial of Ad26.COV2.S vaccine versus placebo. Receptor source: a person between 18 and 65 years old who received the Ad26.COV2.S COVID-19 vaccine or a placebo.

The CDR3 region is CASSPRLAVADTQYF. The CDR3 bases are TGTGCCAGCTCACCGAGACTAGCGGTGGCAGATACGCAGTATTTT. The chain has TRBV18 and TRBJ2-3; 9 bases map to TRBD2. V was pared by 3 bases and J by 4 bases, with 5 bases of the junction left unmatched. The CDR3 is made up of 15 amino acids. Per germline, CDR1 KGHSH and CDR2 LQKENI. The full variable domain, rest sourced from reference TRBV18 and TRBJ2-3, is NAGVMQNPRHLVRRRGQEARLRCSPMKGHSHVYWYRQLPEEGLKFMVYLQKENIIDESGMPKERFSAEFPKEGPSILRIQQVVRGDSAAYFCASSPRLAVADTQYFGPGTRLTVL.

This chain joins TRBV5-1 and TRBJ2-3; D may be TRBD1 (7 bases). CDR1 and CDR2 from the germline V gene are SGHRS and YFSETQ. The V gene lost 4 bases and the J gene lost 4 bases, with 19 bases spanning the gap. This CDR3 region has 16 residues. The CDR3 region has the DNA TGCGCCAGCAGCCCCAGACAGGGAGGAGGTTCAGATACGCAGTATTTT. Translating it yields CASSPRQGGGSDTQYF.

The chain recombines TRBV4-3 with TRBJ1-4; possible D gene TRBD1, 5 bases. This CDR3 has 13 residues. Germline V gene sequence: CDR1 LGHNA, CDR2 YSLEER. V lost 0 bases and J lost 8, with 7 bases in between. In DNA, the CDR3 is TGCGCCAGCAGCCAAGATAGGGGAGAAAAACTGTTTTTT. Translated: CASSQDRGEKLFF.

This clone showed up just once. The V and J genes are TRBV27 and TRBJ1-1, with unresolved D. CDR3 length: 13 amino acids. The V gene lost 2 bases and the J gene lost 6 bases, with 10 bases spanning the gap. Germline-derived CDR1 and CDR2 are MNHEY and SMNVEV (reference sequence). The DNA of the CDR3 is TGTGCCAGCAGTTTAGAAGTGCACTCTGAAGCTTTCTTT. Encoded protein: CASSLEVHSEAFF.

The chain links TRBV27 to TRBJ2-1; maybe TRBD2 (5 bases). Trimming removed 8 bases at V and 2 bases at J, with 13 bases between. CDR3 length equals 14 residues. Germline-derived CDR1 and CDR2 are MNHEY and SMNVEV (reference sequence). The DNA for the CDR3 is TGTGCCAGCCAAAGGAGGTCCGCCTACAATGAGCAGTTCTTC. Amino acid sequence: CASQRRSAYNEQFF.

CDR3 amino acids: CASSQGVAYAGELFF. CDR3 in DNA: TGCGCCAGCAGCCAAGGGGTAGCGTACGCCGGGGAGCTGTTTTTT. The chain is built from TRBV4-1 and TRBJ2-2; possibly TRBD2 for D (5 bases). Germline CDR1 reads MGHRA; CDR2 reads YSYEKL. This CDR3 contains 15 residues. Trimming took 1 base from V and 6 from J, leaving 12 bases between them.

This clone was seen once. The chain joins TRBV6-5 to TRBJ2-7; 7 nucleotides match TRBD2. CDR3 length: 14 residues. V shed 1 base and J 6 bases; nucleotides not matched to a gene: 6. Germline CDR1 and CDR2: MNHEY and SVGAGI. In DNA form, the CDR3 reads TGTGCCAGCAGTTACTATCCGGCTAGCGGCGAGCAGTACTTC. Translating it yields CASSYYPASGEQYF.

The chain has TRBV7-9 and TRBJ1-4, with a possible D match to TRBD1 (6 bases). Deletions cut 3 bases from V and 7 bases from J, with 12 bases between. The CDR3 is made up of 14 amino acids. Germline CDR1 and CDR2: SEHNR and FQNEAQ (reference sequence). CDR3 in DNA: TGTGCCAGCAGCTTCCGGGGGCGTTTTGAAAAACTGTTTTTT. It is translated as CASSFRGRFEKLFF.

The genes are TRBV7-9 and TRBJ1-2, with D possibly matching TRBD1 (6 bases). This CDR3 is built from 18 residues. From germline, CDR1 is SEHNR and CDR2 FQNEAQ (reference sequence). V lost 1 base and J lost 1, with 19 bases in between. CDR3 sequence reads: CASSLGFPGQNFNYGYTF. In nucleotides, the CDR3 is TGTGCCAGCAGCTTAGGGTTCCCGGGACAAAATTTTAACTATGGCTACACCTTC. The full variable domain, completed using reference TRBV7-9 and TRBJ1-2, is DTGVSQNPRHKITKRGQNVTFRCDPISEHNRLYWYRQTLGQGPEFLTYFQNEAQLEKSRLLSDRFSAERPKGSFSTLEIQRTEQGDSAMYLCASSLGFPGQNFNYGYTFGSGTRLTVV.

The CDR3 protein is CASRPQNKNTEAFF. CDR3 in DNA: TGTGCCAGCAGACCACAGAATAAGAACACTGAAGCTTTCTTT. The rearrangement uses TRBV5-4 and TRBJ1-1; D gene unclear. Per germline, CDR1 SGHNT and CDR2 YYREEE (reference sequence). The CDR3 is 14 residues long. The ends were cut back, 5 bases at V and 1 base at J, with 12 bases in the middle.

J is TRBJ2-5 and V is TRBV18; possible D gene TRBD2, 5 bases. V lost 5 bases to trimming and J lost 1 base, with 11 bases between them. From germline, CDR1 is KGHSH and CDR2 LQKENI. CDR3 length: 14 amino acids. CDR3 sequence: CASSASGSQETQYF. The CDR3 DNA sequence: TGTGCCAGCTCAGCCTCGGGAAGCCAAGAGACCCAGTACTTC.

The chain couples TRBV19 to TRBJ2-3; a possible D gene is TRBD2 (5 bases). This CDR3 spans 13 amino acids. Germline lookup yields CDR1 LNHDA and CDR2 SQIVND (reference sequence). Trimming removed 8 bases at V and 3 bases at J, with 12 bases between. The CDR3 loop is CASFGGGTDTQYF. As DNA, the CDR3 is TGTGCCAGTTTTGGCGGCGGGACAGATACGCAGTATTTT. Filled out from reference TRBV19 and TRBJ2-3, the complete variable domain reads DGGITQSPKYLFRKEGQNVTLSCEQNLNHDAMYWYRQDPGQGLRLIYYSQIVNDFQKGDIAEGYSVSREKKESFPLTVTSAQKNPTAFYLCASFGGGTDTQYFGPGTRLTVL.